This TCR beta chain was captured in a study of chemoradiotherapy in HPV16-positive cancers. Study-wide background: A couple of HPV16-positive patients' cells yielded candidate HPV-specific clones and common motifs. Whole-study results and caveats: HPV-specific T cells were functionally defined from only a couple of HPV16-positive patients. Candidate HPV-specific clones and E7-related TCR motifs grew in tumor during treatment.

Note on this clone: What it recognizes is unknown.

This CDR3 contains 13 residues. From germline, CDR1 is SGHTA and CDR2 FQGTGA. The J segment lost 4 bases and the V segment lost 5 bases, leaving 3 bases of the junction unmatched. Repeated repertoire sampling spanned the course of chemoradiotherapy. Generated by immunoSEQ multiplex PCR, the TCRdb table keeps only in-frame clones and is missing some. The sample records roughly 14,000 clones, under 95% being singletons. The sequence was collected from a human donor with HPV-associated anogenital cancer. V is TRBV7-3 and J is TRBJ2-5, with TRBD1 matching 8 bases. Sequencing used blood, obtained from a patient who underwent chemoradiotherapy. CDR3 sequence reads: CASSRDRGETQYF. The DNA for the CDR3 is TGTGCCAGCAGCCGTGACAGGGGAGAGACCCAGTACTTC.